The sample holds many counts of the clone carrying this T cell receptor (beta chain). The antigen remains unidentified. V was clipped by 4 bases and J by 1 base, with 10 bases between them. Germline CDR1 SGHAT, CDR2 FQNNGV. The CDR3 consists of 15 residues. Library construction for TCR beta used iRepertoire HTBI primers and Arm-PCR of CDR3 regions. In TCRdb, the multiplex PCR reads were re-called with MiXCR into one record per CDR3 protein. The sample lists 200,000 to 300,000 distinct CDR3 sequences, 20% to 25% seen once, with about 15% in the top ten. This sample was included in a study of regulatory T cells in long-lasting Graves disease. The overall study: Graves' patients diagnosed newly had used antithyroid drugs under 3 months. Study-wide points: TRBV28, TRBJ1-2 and TRBJ2-5 emerged as the favored segments in persistent disease. Persistent Graves' patients possessed reduced TCR diversity relative to recently diagnosed ones.

Regarding time point: newly diagnosed GD, antithyroid drugs for less than 3 months. The TCR library was made from RNA that had been extracted from PBMCs in TRIzol. The sequencing here drew on peripheral blood mononuclear cells (PBMCs), taken at new diagnosis, from a patient treated with antithyroid drugs. The TCR comes from a female donor with Graves disease. This rearrangement joins TRBV11-2 to TRBJ2-2, with unresolved D. The CDR3 DNA sequence: TGTGCCAGCAGCTCGCCCGAATTGAACACCGGGGAGCTGTTTTTT. Its protein is CASSSPELNTGELFF. Supplemented by reference TRBV11-2 and TRBJ2-2, the full variable domain reads EAGVAQSPRYKIIEKRQSVAFWCNPISGHATLYWYQQILGQGPKLLIQFQNNGVVDDSQLPKDRFSAERLKGVDSTLKIQPAKLEDSAVYLCASSSPELNTGELFFGEGSRLTVL.